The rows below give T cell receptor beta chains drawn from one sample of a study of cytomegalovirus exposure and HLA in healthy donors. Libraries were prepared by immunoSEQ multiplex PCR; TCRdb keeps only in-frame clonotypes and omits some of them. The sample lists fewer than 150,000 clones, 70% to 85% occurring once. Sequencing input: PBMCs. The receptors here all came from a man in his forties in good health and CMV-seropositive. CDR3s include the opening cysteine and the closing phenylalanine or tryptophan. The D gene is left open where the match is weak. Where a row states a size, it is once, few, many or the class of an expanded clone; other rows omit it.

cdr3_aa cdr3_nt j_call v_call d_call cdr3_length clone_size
CASSYLAGEGNEQFF TGCGCCAGCAGCTACCTAGCGGGGGAGGGTAATGAGCAGTTCTTC TRBJ2-1 TRBV5-1 TRBD2 15 once
CASSRESPLTYEQYF TGCGCCAGCAGCCGGGAGTCCCCATTAACCTACGAGCAGTACTTC TRBJ2-7 TRBV4-1 NA 15 many
CASSPEAFKNIQYF TGCGCCAGCAGCCCGGAGGCTTTCAAAAACATTCAGTACTTC TRBJ2-4 TRBV4-3 NA 14 once
CASRVQGADSPLHF TGTGCCAGTAGGGTACAGGGGGCGGATTCACCCCTCCACTTT TRBJ1-6 TRBV19 TRBD1 14 once
CASSFPFSGSTDTQYF TGCGCCAGCAGCTTCCCCTTCTCGGGTAGCACAGATACGCAGTATTTT TRBJ2-3 TRBV5-1 NA 16 NA
CAWTGTGLYGYTF TGTGCCTGGACTGGGACAGGCCTCTATGGCTACACCTTC TRBJ1-2 TRBV30 TRBD1 13 NA
CASSPDYGNTIYF TGTGCCAGCAGCCCAGATTATGGAAACACCATATATTTT TRBJ1-3 TRBV11-3 NA 13 NA
CATSRSRGYNSPLHF TGTGCCACCAGCAGATCCAGGGGGTACAATTCACCCCTCCACTTT TRBJ1-6 TRBV15 TRBD1 15 NA
CASHGLAGVGEQFF TGTGCCAGTCATGGGCTAGCGGGAGTGGGTGAGCAGTTCTTC TRBJ2-1 TRBV19 TRBD2 14 NA
CASSFTSGNYNEQFF TGTGCCAGCAGCTTTACTAGCGGGAATTACAATGAGCAGTTCTTC TRBJ2-1 TRBV7-8 TRBD2 15 NA
CASGLNQATYEQYF TGTGCTAGTGGTTTAAATCAGGCAACCTACGAGCAGTACTTC TRBJ2-7 TRBV12-5 NA 14 once
CASSYKLGSQPQHF TGTGCCAGCAGTTACAAGCTGGGGAGTCAGCCCCAGCATTTT TRBJ1-5 TRBV6-5 NA 14 NA